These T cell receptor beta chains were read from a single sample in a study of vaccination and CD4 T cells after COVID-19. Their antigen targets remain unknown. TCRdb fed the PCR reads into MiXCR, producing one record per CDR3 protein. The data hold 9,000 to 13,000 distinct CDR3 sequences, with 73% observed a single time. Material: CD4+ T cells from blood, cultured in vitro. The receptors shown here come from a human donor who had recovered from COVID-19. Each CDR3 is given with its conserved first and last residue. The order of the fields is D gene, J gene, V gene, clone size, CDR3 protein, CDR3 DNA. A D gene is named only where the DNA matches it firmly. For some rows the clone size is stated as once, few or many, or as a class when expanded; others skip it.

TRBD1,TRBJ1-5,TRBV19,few,CASRETGVSYSNQPQHF,TGTGCCAGTAGAGAGACAGGGGTCTCGTATAGCAATCAGCCCCAGCATTTT
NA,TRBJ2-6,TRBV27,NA,CASRKSSGANVLTF,TGTGCCAGCAGGAAGTCTTCTGGGGCCAACGTCCTGACTTTC
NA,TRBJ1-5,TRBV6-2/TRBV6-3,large,CASTARFQNSNQPQHF,TGTGCCAGCACCGCCCGGTTCCAGAATAGCAATCAGCCCCAGCATTTT
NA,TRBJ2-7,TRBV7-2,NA,CASGEMRWDTTYEQYF,TGTGCCAGCGGGGAAATGAGGTGGGACACCACCTACGAGCAGTACTTC
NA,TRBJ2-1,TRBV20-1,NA,CSARLGEEQFF,TGCAGTGCTAGATTGGGCGAGGAGCAGTTCTTC
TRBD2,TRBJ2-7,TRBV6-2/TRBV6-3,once,CASGTSGIPLGGEQYF,TGTGCCAGCGGAACTAGCGGGATCCCCCTTGGGGGAGAGCAGTACTTC
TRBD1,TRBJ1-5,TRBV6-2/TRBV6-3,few,CASSYIRLTGGEPQHF,TGTGCCAGCAGTTACATCCGGTTGACAGGGGGCGAGCCCCAGCATTTT
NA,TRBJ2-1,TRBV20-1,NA,CSASGGADEQFF,TGCAGTGCTAGTGGGGGGGCCGATGAGCAGTTCTTC
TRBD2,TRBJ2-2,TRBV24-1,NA,CATSAGRAVGELFF,TGTGCCACCAGTGCGGGGAGGGCTGTCGGGGAGCTGTTTTTT
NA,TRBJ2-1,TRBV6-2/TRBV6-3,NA,CASRPSVNEQFF,TGTGCCAGCAGGCCTAGCGTCAACGAGCAGTTCTTC
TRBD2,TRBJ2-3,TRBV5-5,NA,CASSSSSGSDTQYF,TGTGCCAGCAGCTCTTCTAGCGGTTCAGATACGCAGTATTTT
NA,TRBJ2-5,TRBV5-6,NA,CASSLVGGAETQYF,TGTGCCAGCAGCTTGGTTGGGGGCGCAGAGACCCAGTACTTC
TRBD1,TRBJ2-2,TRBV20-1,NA,CSAREGGATGELFF,TGCAGTGCTAGAGAAGGGGGCGCCACCGGGGAGCTGTTTTTT
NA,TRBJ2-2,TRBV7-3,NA,CASSALVTGELFF,TGTGCCAGCAGCGCGTTGGTTACCGGGGAGCTGTTTTTT
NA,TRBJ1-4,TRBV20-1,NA,CSAPVGDVREKLFF,TGCAGTGCCCCGGTGGGGGACGTGAGGGAAAAACTGTTTTTT
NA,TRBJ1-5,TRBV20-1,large,CSARDPGAGQPQHF,TGCAGTGCTAGAGATCCGGGGGCAGGGCAGCCCCAGCATTTT
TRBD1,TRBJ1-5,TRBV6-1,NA,CASSEWGQVGQPQHF,TGTGCCAGCAGTGAATGGGGACAGGTGGGGCAGCCCCAGCATTTT
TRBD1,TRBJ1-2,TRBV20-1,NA,CSASGQAITNYGYTF,TGCAGTGCTTCGGGACAGGCTATAACTAACTATGGCTACACCTTC
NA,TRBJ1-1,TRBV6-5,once,CASSYYRANTEAFF,TGTGCCAGCAGTTATTATAGGGCCAACACTGAAGCTTTCTTT
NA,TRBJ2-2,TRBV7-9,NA,CASHRGGTNTGELFF,TGTGCCAGCCACAGAGGGGGGACGAACACCGGGGAGCTGTTTTTT
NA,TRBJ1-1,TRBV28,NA,CASSLLSASYTEAFF,TGTGCCAGCAGTTTACTTTCAGCCTCTTACACTGAAGCTTTCTTT
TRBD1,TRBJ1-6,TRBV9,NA,CASSTGDGYNSPLHF,TGTGCCAGCAGCACAGGGGACGGCTATAATTCACCCCTCCACTTT
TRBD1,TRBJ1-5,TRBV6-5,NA,CASSYSGGQHSNQPQHF,TGTGCCAGCAGTTACTCTGGGGGACAGCATAGCAATCAGCCCCAGCATTTT
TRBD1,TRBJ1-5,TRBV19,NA,CASSMDRGFYSNQPQHF,TGTGCCAGTAGTATGGACAGGGGCTTCTATAGCAATCAGCCCCAGCATTTT